This T cell receptor beta chain was obtained from a study of cytomegalovirus exposure and HLA in healthy donors. Study in general: The 550 to 800 first-cohort repertoires and the 100 to 150 validation repertoires shared the same platform, a later analysis reported. Study findings and constraints: It was confirmed in vitro that three of the CMV-associated chains were specific for CMV antigens. Most TCR sequences were uncommon, yet certain public TCRs appeared in many donors.

Remarks on this clone: The target antigen is unknown.

The CDR3 spans 16 residues. Germline assignment: CDR1 MGHRA and CDR2 YSYEKL. The V and J ends lost 3 bases and 0 bases, in that order; junction bases with no gene match: 4. Profiled with immunoSEQ multiplex PCR; TCRdb holds only in-frame clones, not every one. The sample shows about 140,000 clones, about nine tenths of them seen only once. The TCR sequence derives from a man aged 18 to 30 in good health and CMV-seronegative. The chain recombines TRBV4-1 with TRBJ2-1, with 8 bases lining up with TRBD2. Sequencing input: PBMCs. Written as DNA, the CDR3 is TGCGCCAGCAGCCACGGGACTAGTTTCTCCTACAATGAGCAGTTCTTC. Translation: CASSHGTSFSYNEQFF.